The rows below give T cell receptor beta chains drawn from one sample of a study of cytomegalovirus exposure and HLA in healthy donors. Here immunoSEQ multiplex PCR was the method, and the copy in TCRdb shows in-frame clones only, minus some. Among hundreds of thousands of clones listed, 70% to 90% were seen once. Material: PBMCs. The receptors were sampled from a girl aged 2-15 years in good health and CMV-seronegative. Each CDR3 is given with its conserved first and last residue. Fields, in order: clone size, V gene, CDR3 length, J gene, D gene, CDR3 DNA, CDR3 protein. A D gene is named only where the DNA matches it firmly. Clone size is shown for a subset of rows, as once, few, many or a class of expanded clone.

size: .
V: TRBV7-2
length: 14
J: TRBJ2-1
D: TRBD2
DNA: TGTGCCAGCAGTAAGACTAGCGTCAACAATGAGCAGTTCTTC
CDR3: CASSKTSVNNEQFF

size: .
V: TRBV4-2
length: 16
J: TRBJ1-1
D: .
DNA: TGTGCCAGCAGCCAAGATATGTGGGGTCGGGGGACTGAAGCTTTCTTT
CDR3: CASSQDMWGRGTEAFF

size: .
V: TRBV7-2
length: 16
J: TRBJ1-2
D: TRBD1
DNA: TGTGCCAGCAGCATAACCCAGACAGGGCTTGCCTATGGCTACACCTTC
CDR3: CASSITQTGLAYGYTF

size: .
V: TRBV6-6
length: 16
J: TRBJ2-2
D: TRBD1
DNA: TGTGCCAGCAGTCCCATCGGACAGGGCGGCACCGGGGAGCTGTTTTTT
CDR3: CASSPIGQGGTGELFF

size: .
V: TRBV7-9
length: 13
J: TRBJ1-2
D: .
DNA: TGTGCCAGCAGTCGGGACACGTCCGATGGCTACACCTTC
CDR3: CASSRDTSDGYTF

size: .
V: TRBV19
length: 14
J: TRBJ2-7
D: .
DNA: TGTGCCAGTAGTATTAGTTGGTCCTCCTACGAGCAGTACTTC
CDR3: CASSISWSSYEQYF

size: once
V: TRBV6-5
length: 15
J: TRBJ1-6
D: .
DNA: TGTGCCAGCAGTTACTCTACAGAGCACTATTCACCCCTCCACTTT
CDR3: CASSYSTEHYSPLHF

size: .
V: TRBV7-9
length: 13
J: TRBJ1-2
D: .
DNA: TGTGCCAGCAGCTACAAGTCTTTTTATGGCTACACCTTC
CDR3: CASSYKSFYGYTF

size: .
V: TRBV6-1
length: 15
J: TRBJ1-5
D: TRBD1
DNA: TGTGCCAGCAGCCCCAGACAGGGGCCGGGCCAGCCCCAGCATTTT
CDR3: CASSPRQGPGQPQHF

size: .
V: TRBV5-4
length: 13
J: TRBJ1-2
D: .
DNA: TGTGCCAGCAGCTTGCCTCCTAACTATGGCTACACCTTC
CDR3: CASSLPPNYGYTF

size: .
V: TRBV11-2
length: 18
J: TRBJ2-7
D: .
DNA: TGTGCCAGCGGCAAAAAGGCCACGTCTTTGGGCAAGGGGCGCGAGCAGTACTTC
CDR3: CASGKKATSLGKGREQYF

size: .
V: TRBV30
length: 14
J: TRBJ2-7
D: .
DNA: TGTGCCTGGAGCCTGGTTGGGGCCAGCGACGAGCAGTACTTC
CDR3: CAWSLVGASDEQYF

size: .
V: TRBV10-1
length: 16
J: TRBJ2-3
D: TRBD2
DNA: TGCGCCAGCAGTGAGTCTGGGAGGGGCCGAACAGATACGCAGTATTTT
CDR3: CASSESGRGRTDTQYF

size: .
V: TRBV7-8
length: 14
J: TRBJ2-1
D: .
DNA: TGTGCCAGCAGCTTATTCAGGTCCGACAATGAGCAGTTCTTC
CDR3: CASSLFRSDNEQFF

size: few
V: TRBV5-1
length: 14
J: TRBJ1-4
D: .
DNA: TGCGCCAGCAACCTACAGGGAGGGGATGAAAAACTGTTTTTT
CDR3: CASNLQGGDEKLFF

size: .
V: TRBV27
length: 15
J: TRBJ2-7
D: TRBD2
DNA: TGTGCCAGCAGTCCCTCGTGGGGGGGACCCTACGAGCAGTACTTC
CDR3: CASSPSWGGPYEQYF

size: few
V: TRBV2
length: 13
J: TRBJ2-7
D: .
DNA: TGTGCCAACGCAGCGGACTCCTCCTACGAGCAGTACTTC
CDR3: CANAADSSYEQYF

size: .
V: TRBV5-1
length: 14
J: TRBJ2-5
D: .
DNA: TGCGCCAGCAGCTTGGGCAGGGGCCAAGAGACCCAGTACTTC
CDR3: CASSLGRGQETQYF

size: few
V: TRBV2
length: 15
J: TRBJ1-5
D: .
DNA: TGTGCCAGCAAAGGCACAGGGTTTATAAATCAGCCCCAGCATTTT
CDR3: CASKGTGFINQPQHF

size: .
V: TRBV14
length: 13
J: TRBJ1-4
D: .
DNA: TGTGCCAGCAGCCCGCGGCCGAATGAAAAACTGTTTTTT
CDR3: CASSPRPNEKLFF

size: .
V: TRBV6-1
length: 16
J: TRBJ2-7
D: TRBD1
DNA: TGTGCCAGCAGTGAAAGGAACAGGGGGTATCTTGACGAGCAGTACTTC
CDR3: CASSERNRGYLDEQYF

size: .
V: TRBV7-9
length: 15
J: TRBJ1-1
D: .
DNA: TGTGCCAGCAGCTCCCCCAACAGGGTGGCAACTGAAGCTTTCTTT
CDR3: CASSSPNRVATEAFF